This TCR beta chain was retrieved from a study of shared clonotypes between healthy human individuals (dated by TCRdb to 2018 to 2020). Notes on the research overall: The cohort comprised a couple of women and a few men aged 18 to 49 years. Blood TCR repertoires of 5 or 6 healthy adults were deeply sequenced to estimate repertoire size and the extent of clonotype sharing between individuals. To increase sequencing depth and limit assay-specific biases, different laboratories used diverse techniques to prepare libraries and sequence TCR repertoires. Leukapheresis yielded between about 0.9 and 9 billion PBMCs per donor. The full study reports these points: The genetic and exposure-history diversity represented was limited by the small number of donors. Based on pairwise subsampling, the degree of clonotype sharing among donors was expected to be affected by sequencing depth. Sampling was limited to blood, and TCR repertoires in tissue likely differ from TCR repertoires in blood.

The CDR3 runs 14 amino acids, cysteine and phenylalanine included. The CDR3 DNA has 42 bases and is translated from base 1. Sequences LNHNV (CDR1) and YYDKDF (CDR2) are obtained from the germline V gene (reference sequence). Donors were healthy HIV-negative adults with no recently reported acute infections or vaccinations. Every donor was a Caucasian adult residing in Nashville, Tennessee, USA. In the unsorted samples, 70 million to 90 million PBMCs were counted, and genomic DNA was extracted using the QIAamp DNA Blood Mini kit. Blood was collected by leukapheresis, and PBMCs were isolated by Ficoll-Histopaque density gradient centrifugation and then cryopreserved in liquid nitrogen vapor phase. Using the deep immunoSEQ assay, multiplex PCR amplified TCR CDR3 regions from genomic DNA. Extracted genomic DNA from each cell subset was distributed evenly across all wells of several immunoSEQ 96-well plates, and each plate was treated as a replicate. For unsorted PBMC, 300 ng of genomic DNA, equivalent to around 30,000 T cell genomes, went into each replicate PCR. Genomic DNA from unsorted PBMC was sequenced over ten immunoSEQ deep assay plates. The purified libraries were quantified using a Qubit 3.0 fluorometer, sized with a Bioanalyzer 2100, and then quantified again using the KAPA Library Quantification kit. A separate single-read 150-cycle Illumina NextSeq 550 flow cell was used to sequence each immunoSEQ 96-well plate. The authors' pipeline ran thus. Because the immunoSEQ output included only junctional sequences and no quality scores, the filtering could not be the same as the filtering used for full-length reads. To assign V/J genes and CDR3, sequences were annotated using PyIR, a Python wrapper for IgBLAST v1.9, with IMGT germline references. Reads were removed for weak V/J assignments (E-value above 1e-6), missing CDR3, stop codons, out-of-frame junctions, or ambiguous translated residues. V3J clonotypes were defined by identical inferred V gene, J gene, and CDR3 amino acid sequence. To compute the percentage overlap between repertoires, the number of shared unique clonotypes was divided by the size of the smaller repertoire. Three approaches were used to assess repertoire richness: RTK rarefaction, the Chao1 estimator, and Recon v2.1 estimates of unobserved clonotypes. The clones in this table, taken by TCRdb from immuneACCESS, are in-frame only. Not every clone is retained; where verified, under half of the shortfall comes from an unresolved V gene, and the cause of the rest is unknown. V, J and clone size derive from that table, while D and trimming were established from the DNA sequence. In this sample the table shows a few hundred thousand clones, roughly four fifths of which occur a single time. 9.5% to 15% of the sample comes from the top ten.

With respect to this clone: Its antigen remains unidentified. A far larger clone is a single base away, which makes a read error likely.

The chain is assembled from TRBV15 and TRBJ1-1, with TRBD1 tentatively as D gene (5 bases match). Sample: PBMCs. This receptor was obtained from a woman between 40 and 55 years old in good health. Some clones in this sample may be carry-over from other donors' samples. The DNA is as follows: TGTGCCGCCAGCAGAGATCTAGGGGACACTGAAGCTTTCTTT. Its translation is CAASRDLGDTEAFF.